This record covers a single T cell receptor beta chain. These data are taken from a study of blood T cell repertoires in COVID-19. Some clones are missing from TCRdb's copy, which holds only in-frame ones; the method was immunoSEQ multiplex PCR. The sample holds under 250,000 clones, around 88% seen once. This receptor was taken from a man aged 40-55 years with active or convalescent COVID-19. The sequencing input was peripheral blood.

DNA of the CDR3: TGCGCCAGCAGCTTGGCCAGCGCTAATTACAATGAGCAGTTCTTC. Protein sequence: CASSLASANYNEQFF. The chain uses TRBV5-1 and TRBJ2-1; D is unclear. Trimming took 0 bases from V and 4 from J, leaving 11 bases between them. This CDR3 is built from 15 residues. Germline assignment: CDR1 SGHRS and CDR2 YFSETQ.